The T cell receptor (beta chain) under discussion was sequenced for a study of neoadjuvant nivolumab and ipilimumab in lung cancer. Comment on this clone: The antigen is unknown.

Overall study findings and caveats: Only two of four nivolumab-treated tumors gained richness and clonality by surgery. Resected tumors had greater TCR richness and clonality than uninvolved lung. A small number of samples were TCR sequenced.

Generated by immunoSEQ multiplex PCR, the TCRdb table keeps only in-frame clones and is missing some. The table has roughly 49,000 clones, roughly 90% seen once. This CDR3 spans 15 amino acids. Germline trimming cut 2 bases from V and 3 bases from J; bases unmatched to any gene: 6. Germline-derived CDR1 and CDR2 are SGHRS and YFSETQ. The gene calls are TRBV5-1 and TRBJ2-7; 9 positions match TRBD1. This receptor was obtained from an adult with non-small cell lung cancer. Some clones in this sample may be carry-over from other donors' samples. This material consisted of blood, taken before neoadjuvant nivolumab, alone or with ipilimumab. Here the CDR3 DNA reads TGCGCCAGCAGCTTTGGGGGGACAGGGTTCTACGAGCAGTACTTC. This codes for CASSFGGTGFYEQYF.